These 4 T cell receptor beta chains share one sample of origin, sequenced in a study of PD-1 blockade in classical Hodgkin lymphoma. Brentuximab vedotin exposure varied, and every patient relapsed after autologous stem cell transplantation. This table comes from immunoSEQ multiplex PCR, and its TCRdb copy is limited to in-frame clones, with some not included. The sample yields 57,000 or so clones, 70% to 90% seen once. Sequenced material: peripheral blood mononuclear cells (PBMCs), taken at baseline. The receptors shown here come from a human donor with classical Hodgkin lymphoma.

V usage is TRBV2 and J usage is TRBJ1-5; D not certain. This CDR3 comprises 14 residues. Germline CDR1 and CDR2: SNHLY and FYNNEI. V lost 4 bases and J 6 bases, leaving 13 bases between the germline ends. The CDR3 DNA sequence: TGTGCCAGCAGTGTTAGGCCTGGAGGTCAGCCCCAGCATTTT. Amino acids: CASSVRPGGQPQHF.

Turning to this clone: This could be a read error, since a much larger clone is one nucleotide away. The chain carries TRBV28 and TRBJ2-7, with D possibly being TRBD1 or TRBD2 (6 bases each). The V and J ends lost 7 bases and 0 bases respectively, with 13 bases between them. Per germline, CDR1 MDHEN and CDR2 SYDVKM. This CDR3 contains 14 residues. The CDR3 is CASKGRGPSYEQYF. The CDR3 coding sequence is TGTGCCAGCAAAGGACGGGGGCCCTCCTACGAGCAGTACTTC.

Written as DNA, the CDR3 is TGTGCCAGTAGTCCCATTTTCCGGGACAGGCAGCCCCAGCATTTT. It is translated as CASSPIFRDRQPQHF. The genes are TRBV19 and TRBJ1-5; 8 nucleotides match TRBD1. This CDR3 contains 15 residues. Germline V gene lookup returns CDR1 LNHDA and CDR2 SQIVND (reference sequence). The J segment lost 7 bases and the V segment lost 5 bases, leaving 10 bases of the junction unmatched. The entire variable domain, with the rest obtained from reference TRBV19 and TRBJ1-5, is as follows: DGGITQSPKYLFRKEGQNVTLSCEQNLNHDAMYWYRQDPGQGLRLIYYSQIVNDFQKGDIAEGYSVSREKKESFPLTVTSAQKNPTAFYLCASSPIFRDRQPQHFGDGTRLSIL.

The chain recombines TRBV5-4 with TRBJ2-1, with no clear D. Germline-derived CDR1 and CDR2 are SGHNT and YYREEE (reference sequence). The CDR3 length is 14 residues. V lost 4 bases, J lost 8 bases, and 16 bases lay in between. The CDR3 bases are TGTGCCAGCAGCGCCGGGCCTGAAAGGGATGAGCAGTTCTTC. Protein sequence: CASSAGPERDEQFF.